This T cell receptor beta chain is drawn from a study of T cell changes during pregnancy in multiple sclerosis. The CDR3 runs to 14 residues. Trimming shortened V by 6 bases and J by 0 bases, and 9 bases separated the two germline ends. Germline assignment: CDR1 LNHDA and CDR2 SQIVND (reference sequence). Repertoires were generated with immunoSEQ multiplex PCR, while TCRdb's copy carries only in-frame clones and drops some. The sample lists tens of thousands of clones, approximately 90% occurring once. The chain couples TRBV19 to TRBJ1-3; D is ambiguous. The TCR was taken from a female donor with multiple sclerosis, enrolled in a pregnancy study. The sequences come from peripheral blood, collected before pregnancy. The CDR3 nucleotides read TGTGCCAGTAGCCGACGGGACTCTGGAAACACCATATATTTT. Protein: CASSRRDSGNTIYF.